These T cell receptor beta chains were read from a single sample in a study of CD8 T cells in ankylosing spondylitis. TCRdb re-called the 5' RACE reads through MiXCR, storing one row per CDR3 protein. The sample records about 39,000 distinct CDR3 sequences, 10% being singletons. Sequencing was carried out using blood, either unsorted or a sorted T cell fraction (not recorded which). Source of these receptors: a male donor with ankylosing spondylitis or in good health (not recorded which). Both conserved end residues are part of each CDR3. D genes are given only for firm matches. Size is stated for part of the rows, as once, few or many counts, or as a class when the clone is expanded.

j_gene	abundance	d_gene	v_gene	CDR3aa	CDR3nt
TRBJ2-4	-	TRBD1	TRBV4-2	CASSPRRATGFAKDIQYF	TGTGCCAGCAGCCCTAGGCGGGCGACAGGGTTTGCCAAAGACATTCAGTACTTC
TRBJ2-1	few	TRBD2	TRBV7-9	CASSLGRTSRNEQFF	TGTGCCAGCAGCCTAGGAAGGACTAGCCGCAATGAGCAGTTCTTC
TRBJ1-2	-	TRBD1	TRBV27	CASAPGQNYGYTF	TGTGCCAGCGCCCCGGGACAGAACTATGGCTACACCTTC
TRBJ2-7	many	-	TRBV5-1	CASSRQGGYEQYF	TGCGCCAGCAGCCGACAAGGGGGATACGAGCAGTACTTC
TRBJ2-5	many	-	TRBV4-1	CASSHKEGSGETQYF	TGCGCCAGCAGCCACAAGGAGGGATCGGGAGAGACCCAGTACTTC
TRBJ2-3	many	TRBD2	TRBV20-1	CSAEIAGEDTQYF	TGCAGTGCCGAAATAGCGGGAGAGGATACGCAGTATTTT
TRBJ2-2	few	TRBD1	TRBV6-1	CAVLTGLDTGELFF	TGTGCCGTCCTGACAGGGCTGGACACCGGGGAGCTGTTTTTT
TRBJ2-7	many	-	TRBV10-3	CAISEGGYEQYF	TGTGCCATCAGTGAGGGGGGTTACGAGCAGTACTTC
TRBJ2-1	many	-	TRBV11-1	CASSSTVYNEQFF	TGTGCCAGCAGTTCTACAGTATACAATGAGCAGTTCTTC
TRBJ1-4	many	-	TRBV27	CASMVQGGNEKLFF	TGTGCCAGCATGGTCCAGGGTGGTAATGAAAAACTGTTTTTT
TRBJ2-5	many	TRBD2	TRBV20-1	CSARVPRGVAGQETQYF	TGCAGTGCTAGAGTCCCAAGGGGGGTAGCGGGACAAGAGACCCAGTACTTC
TRBJ1-1	many	-	TRBV6-5	CASSYTGQDTEAFF	TGTGCCAGCAGTTACACAGGGCAGGACACTGAAGCTTTCTTT
TRBJ2-7	many	-	TRBV28	CASSYRDNSYEQYF	TGTGCCAGCAGTTACAGGGACAACTCCTACGAGCAGTACTTC
TRBJ2-2	many	-	TRBV20-1	CSAAPGSANTGELFF	TGCAGTGCTGCGCCGGGATCGGCGAACACCGGGGAGCTGTTTTTT
TRBJ2-1	many	TRBD2	TRBV29-1	CSVDSPSGSSYNEQFF	TGCAGCGTTGATTCTCCTAGCGGGAGCTCCTACAATGAGCAGTTCTTC
TRBJ2-7	many	TRBD2	TRBV20-1	CSARDTSGRVSYEQYF	TGCAGTGCTAGAGATACTAGCGGGAGGGTCTCCTACGAGCAGTACTTC
TRBJ2-5	many	-	TRBV12-3/TRBV12-4	CASSLPQGLQETQYF	TGTGCCAGCAGTTTGCCACAGGGCCTCCAAGAGACCCAGTACTTC
TRBJ2-2	few	-	TRBV6-4	CASSEGVDTGELFF	TGTGCCAGCAGTGAGGGTGTGGACACCGGGGAGCTGTTTTTT
TRBJ2-5	many	TRBD1	TRBV2	CATNRGQTQYF	TGTGCCACCAACAGGGGACAGACCCAGTACTTC
TRBJ2-2	many	TRBD1	TRBV10-3	CAISGEQGARELFF	TGTGCCATCAGCGGAGAACAGGGGGCCCGGGAGCTGTTTTTT
TRBJ2-1	few	-	TRBV20-1	CSAIGPHSYNEQFF	TGCAGTGCTATCGGACCTCACTCCTACAATGAGCAGTTCTTC
TRBJ1-4	few	-	TRBV7-2	CASSPGPISGEKLFF	TGTGCCAGCAGCCCTGGACCGATCTCTGGTGAAAAACTGTTTTTT
TRBJ2-7	many	-	TRBV2	CASALAVSVTYEQYF	TGTGCCAGCGCATTAGCTGTCTCGGTAACCTACGAGCAGTACTTC
TRBJ1-6	many	-	TRBV6-5	CASSYSKAENNSPLHF	TGTGCCAGCAGTTACTCGAAGGCAGAGAATAATTCACCCCTCCACTTT
TRBJ2-1	many	-	TRBV6-1	CASSEGRSSYNEQFF	TGTGCCAGCAGTGAAGGGCGGAGCTCCTACAATGAGCAGTTCTTC
TRBJ2-2	-	TRBD2	TRBV7-9	CASSSSSGSGFGELFF	TGTGCCAGCTCATCCAGTAGCGGGAGCGGCTTCGGGGAGCTGTTTTTT
TRBJ2-2	many	TRBD2	TRBV4-2	CASSQDGASGGGELFF	TGTGCCAGCAGCCAAGATGGGGCTAGCGGAGGCGGGGAGCTGTTTTTT
TRBJ2-3	many	TRBD2	TRBV7-9	CASSLVSSGTLSNTQYF	TGTGCCAGCAGCTTAGTCTCTAGCGGGACTTTATCTAATACGCAGTATTTT
TRBJ2-7	many	TRBD1	TRBV5-1	CASSSRTGDYEQYF	TGCGCCAGCAGCTCAAGGACAGGGGACTACGAGCAGTACTTC
TRBJ2-5	medium-sized	-	TRBV5-1	CASSLGVASSQETQYF	TGCGCCAGCAGCTTGGGGGTAGCGTCAAGCCAAGAGACCCAGTACTTC
TRBJ2-5	many	-	TRBV5-6	CASSLQGIRAQYF	TGTGCCAGCAGCTTGCAGGGGATTAGAGCCCAGTACTTC
TRBJ2-7	-	-	TRBV29-1	CSVAGTQGYEQYF	TGCAGCGTCGCCGGGACTCAAGGGTACGAGCAGTACTTC
TRBJ2-2	many	TRBD2	TRBV12-3/TRBV12-4	CASSSRAGGPGELFF	TGTGCCAGCAGTTCTCGAGCGGGAGGGCCGGGGGAGCTGTTTTTT
TRBJ1-6	many	-	TRBV11-2	CASSSGRYNSPLHF	TGTGCCAGCAGCTCGGGACGGTATAATTCACCCCTCCACTTT
TRBJ2-7	many	TRBD2	TRBV10-3	CAISEQLAGGLDEQYF	TGTGCCATCAGTGAGCAGCTAGCGGGAGGGCTTGACGAGCAGTACTTC
TRBJ2-7	many	-	TRBV4-1	CASSQVRFSSYEQYF	TGCGCCAGCAGCCAGGTTAGGTTCAGCTCCTACGAGCAGTACTTC
TRBJ2-7	many	-	TRBV5-5	CASSLLAGFDITYEQYF	TGTGCCAGCAGCTTGTTGGCGGGGTTCGACATAACCTACGAGCAGTACTTC
TRBJ2-1	many	TRBD2	TRBV2	CASQAGDAYNEQFF	TGTGCCAGCCAGGCGGGGGACGCCTACAATGAGCAGTTCTTC
TRBJ2-7	few	-	TRBV4-1	CASSQIGRVYEQYF	TGCGCCAGCAGCCAAATAGGACGAGTCTACGAGCAGTACTTC
TRBJ1-5	many	-	TRBV20-1	CSAGRDLNQPQHF	TGCAGTGCTGGACGGGACTTAAATCAGCCCCAGCATTTT
TRBJ2-1	many	-	TRBV12-3/TRBV12-4	CASSQFEGRQFF	TGTGCCAGCAGCCAATTTGAGGGAAGGCAGTTCTTC
TRBJ1-1	many	-	TRBV29-1	CSVEDQKSQNTEAFF	TGCAGCGTTGAAGATCAGAAGTCTCAGAACACTGAAGCTTTCTTT
TRBJ2-2	many	-	TRBV7-2	CASRGVWAGTGELFF	TGTGCCAGCCGTGGGGTCTGGGCTGGAACCGGGGAGCTGTTTTTT
TRBJ2-7	many	-	TRBV5-6	CASSYLPTAAYEQYF	TGTGCCAGCAGCTACTTACCGACAGCCGCCTACGAGCAGTACTTC
TRBJ2-4	many	-	TRBV28	CASSPATGPNIQYF	TGTGCCAGCAGTCCCGCAACAGGACCAAACATTCAGTACTTC
TRBJ1-2	few	-	TRBV19	CASSTLNYGYTF	TGTGCCAGTAGTACACTAAACTATGGCTACACCTTC